This T cell receptor beta chain was observed in a study of neoadjuvant anti-PD-1 for oral cavity cancer. Study information: Around day 43, patients without progression received a fourth nivolumab dose before surgery. The study's findings and limits: Non-responders to neoadjuvant nivolumab had significantly more clonal PBMC T cells than responders.

For this clone: Its antigen remains unknown.

Sequencing was performed with immunoSEQ multiplex PCR; in TCRdb, only in-frame clones are kept and a portion is missing. Of about 14,000 clones in the sample, 62% are singletons; the top ten hold roughly 2.4%. The material sequenced was PBMCs, taken before nivolumab (anti-PD-1) treatment. The clonotype comes from a person between 40 and 80 years old with oral cavity squamous cell carcinoma.

CDR3 loop: CASSLGGTSGGQASEQFF. CDR3 DNA sequence: TGCGCCAGCAGCTTGGGAGGGACTAGCGGGGGTCAAGCCAGTGAGCAGTTCTTC. The chain employs TRBV5-1 and TRBJ2-1, with TRBD2 matching over 14 bases. With 0 bases clipped from V and 9 bases from J, the junction kept 11 bases outside the gene matches. CDR1 is SGHRS, CDR2 YFSETQ, per germline. CDR3 size: 18 residues.